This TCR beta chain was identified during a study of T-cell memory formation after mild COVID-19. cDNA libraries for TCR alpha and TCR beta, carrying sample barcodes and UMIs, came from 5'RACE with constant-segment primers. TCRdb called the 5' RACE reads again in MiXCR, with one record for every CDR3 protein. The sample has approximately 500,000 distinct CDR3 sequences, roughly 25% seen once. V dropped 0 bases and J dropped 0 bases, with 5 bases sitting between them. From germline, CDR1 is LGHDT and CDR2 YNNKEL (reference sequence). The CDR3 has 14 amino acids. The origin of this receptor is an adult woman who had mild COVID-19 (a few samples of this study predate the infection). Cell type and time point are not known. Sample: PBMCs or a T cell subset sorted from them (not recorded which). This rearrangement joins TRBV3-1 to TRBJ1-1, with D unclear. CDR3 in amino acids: CASSQDWVNTEAFF. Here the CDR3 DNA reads TGTGCCAGCAGCCAAGATTGGGTGAACACTGAAGCTTTCTTT. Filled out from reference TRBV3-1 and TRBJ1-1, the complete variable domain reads DTAVSQTPKYLVTQMGNDKSIKCEQNLGHDTMYWYKQDSKKFLKIMFSYNNKELIINETVPNRFSPKSPDKAHLNLHINSLELGDSAVYFCASSQDWVNTEAFFGQGTRLTVV.